These 17 T cell receptor beta chains came from one sample sequenced in a study of cytomegalovirus exposure and HLA in healthy donors. The PCR employed 60 Vbeta primers together with 13 Jbeta primers. Using immunoSEQ multiplex PCR, the repertoire was profiled, and TCRdb retains in-frame clones only, with some absent. The sample yields approximately 100,000 clones, 73% seen once. Material for sequencing was PBMCs. All receptors derive from a middle-aged man in good health and CMV-seronegative.

J is TRBJ2-2 and V is TRBV5-1, with unresolved D. The germline CDR1 and CDR2 sequences are SGHRS and YFSETQ. V lost 4 bases, J lost 3 bases, and 10 bases lay in between. The CDR3 is 14 amino acids. CDR3 in amino acids: CASSEAAYTGELFF. CDR3 sequence (DNA): TGCGCCAGCAGCGAGGCAGCATACACCGGGGAGCTGTTTTTT.

The chain recombines TRBV23-1 with TRBJ2-7, with TRBD2 matching 15 bases. TRBV23-1 is sorted into the ORF group, with uncertain function. This CDR3 has 21 residues. V lost 0 bases, J lost 2 bases, and 14 bases stayed unmatched. This CDR3 is CASSQSGLAGGQEREPYEQYF. CDR3 nucleotide sequence: TGCGCCAGCAGTCAATCTGGACTAGCGGGGGGGCAAGAAAGGGAACCCTACGAGCAGTACTTC.

The V and J genes are TRBV7-9 and TRBJ2-6; TRBD2 might be the D (5 bases). The V gene lost 2 bases and the J gene lost 3 bases, with 20 bases spanning the gap. From germline, CDR1 is SEHNR and CDR2 FQNEAQ (reference sequence). This CDR3 spans 19 amino acids. CDR3 region: CASSLPLDLGALGANVLTF. Written as DNA, the CDR3 is TGTGCCAGCAGCTTACCTCTTGACTTGGGAGCTCTTGGGGCCAACGTCCTGACTTTC.

To note about this clone: The identical CDR3 is also encoded by other nucleotide sequences in the sample. The chain has TRBV29-1 and TRBJ1-1, with D possibly TRBD1 on 6 matching bases. Germline CDR1 is SQVTM and CDR2 is ANQGSEA. CDR3 length equals 12 residues. CDR3 in amino acids: CSAGGLDTEAFF. Here the CDR3 DNA reads TGCAGTGCGGGGGGCCTGGACACTGAAGCTTTCTTT.

The V gene is TRBV27, the J gene TRBJ2-6; maybe TRBD1 (5 bases). The CDR3 totals 16 residues. V lost 6 bases and J lost 0, with 12 bases in between. Per germline, CDR1 MNHEY and CDR2 SMNVEV (reference sequence). The CDR3 sequence is CASSDSSSSGANVLTF. In DNA form, the CDR3 reads TGTGCCAGCAGCGACAGTTCTTCCTCTGGGGCCAACGTCCTGACTTTC.

The chain uses TRBV7-2 and TRBJ2-6; 7 bases agree with TRBD1. The CDR3 contains 16 residues. Trimming removed 3 bases from V and 2 bases from J; junction bases left unmatched: 4. Germline V gene sequence: CDR1 SGHTA, CDR2 FQGNSA. CDR3 bases: TGTGCCAGCAGCTTGAAAGGGGGCCCTGGGGCCAACGTCCTGACTTTC. Encoded protein: CASSLKGGPGANVLTF.

This chain joins TRBV19 and TRBJ1-6; 8 bases match TRBD1. CDR1 is LNHDA and CDR2 is SQIVND in the germline V gene (reference sequence). This CDR3 is 13 amino acids long. The trim removed 8 bases at V and 6 bases at J, leaving 3 bases unmatched. Here the CDR3 DNA reads TGTGCCAGTGGGACAGGCACTAATTCACCCCTCCACTTT. Its translation: CASGTGTNSPLHF.

The V and J genes are TRBV7-9 and TRBJ2-7, with 11 bases identical to TRBD2. The germline V gene encodes CDR1 SEHNR and CDR2 FQNEAQ (reference sequence). V lost 2 bases, J lost 7 bases, and 4 bases stayed unmatched. This CDR3 spans 14 amino acids. The CDR3 loop is CASSLMGLADEQYF. CDR3 sequence (DNA): TGTGCCAGCAGCTTAATGGGACTAGCGGATGAGCAGTACTTC.

This clone occurred a few times. The CDR3 spells CASRATSGGNEQFF. The CDR3 nucleotides are TGCGCCAGCAGAGCCACTAGCGGGGGGAATGAGCAGTTCTTC. The V gene is TRBV5-1, the J gene TRBJ2-1; 12 positions agree with TRBD2. The V and J ends lost 5 bases and 7 bases, in that order; junction bases with no gene match: 4. The germline gives CDR1 SGHRS, CDR2 YFSETQ. The CDR3 is 14 residues long.

V gene TRBV5-1 combines with J gene TRBJ2-1; 8 bases match TRBD1. Germline CDR1 reads SGHRS; CDR2 reads YFSETQ. J was trimmed by 4 bases and V by 0 bases; bases with no gene match: 18. The CDR3 loop spans 20 amino acids. The CDR3 is CASSLAGSSVRTGPYNEQFF. The CDR3 DNA sequence: TGCGCCAGCAGCTTGGCCGGTTCATCGGTCCGGACAGGGCCTTACAATGAGCAGTTCTTC.

This clone occurred a few times. This chain uses TRBV27 with TRBJ1-6, with 7 bases matching TRBD1. Germline V lookup: CDR1 MNHEY, CDR2 SMNVEV (reference sequence). The J segment lost 0 bases and the V segment lost 8 bases, leaving 7 bases of the junction unmatched. The CDR3 totals 16 residues. The CDR3 DNA reads as TGTGCCAGCGGGATGACAGGGAGCTCCTATAATTCACCCCTCCACTTT. Encoded protein: CASGMTGSSYNSPLHF.

The J gene is TRBJ1-5, the V gene TRBV4-1, with a possible D match to TRBD1 (5 bases). This CDR3 comprises 16 residues. V lost 4 bases to trimming and J lost 7 bases, with 20 bases between them. Germline lookup yields CDR1 MGHRA and CDR2 YSYEKL. CDR3 amino acids: CASSRSPGQGGQPQHF. The CDR3, as DNA: TGCGCCAGCAGCCGAAGTCCGGGCCAGGGAGGACAGCCCCAGCATTTT.

Written as DNA, the CDR3 is TGTGCCATCAGTGAGTCAGTGGGGGGTGAAGCTTTCTTT. Its protein is CAISESVGGEAFF. This chain connects TRBV10-3 to TRBJ1-1, with TRBD1 as a possible D gene (5 bases). The CDR3 contains 13 residues. Germline-derived CDR1 and CDR2 are ENHRY and SYGVKD. Trimming took off 0 bases at V and 7 bases at J, with 9 bases between the two ends.

The CDR3 protein is CASSPSTQGIIRTAGNTIYF. For the CDR3, the DNA is TGTGCCAGCTCACCAAGTACCCAGGGGATTATTAGGACCGCTGGAAACACCATATATTTT. V and J are TRBV18 and TRBJ1-3, with D perhaps TRBD1 (6 bases). Germline-derived CDR1 and CDR2 are KGHSH and LQKENI. This CDR3 contains 20 residues. V lost 2 bases, J lost 2 bases, and 25 bases lay in between.

The V and J genes are TRBV9 and TRBJ2-1; 7 bases fit TRBD2. V lost 2 bases and J lost 8; bases outside the gene matches: 10. The V gene's germline CDR1 is SGDLS and CDR2 YYNGEE. The CDR3 loop spans 15 amino acids. CDR3 coding DNA: TGTGCCAGCAGCGTCGGACTAGGAAGTAGTCATGAGCAGTTCTTC. This encodes CASSVGLGSSHEQFF.

The gene calls are TRBV4-1 and TRBJ2-7; D might be TRBD1 (6 bases). The CDR3 covers 15 residues. The germline gives CDR1 MGHRA, CDR2 YSYEKL. Trimming pared 4 bases from V and 1 base from J, leaving 14 bases between. This chain's CDR3 is CASSPRDRNSYEQYF. Written as DNA, the CDR3 is TGCGCCAGCAGCCCCCGCGACAGGAATTCCTACGAGCAGTACTTC.

The chain is built from TRBV15 and TRBJ2-5, with TRBD1 matching 8 bases. Germline V gene lookup returns CDR1 LNHNV and CDR2 YYDKDF (reference sequence). This CDR3 is built from 14 residues. J was trimmed by 2 bases and V by 6 bases; bases with no gene match: 5. In nucleotides, the CDR3 is TGTGCCACCAGTCATAGGGACAGGCAAGAGACCCAGTACTTC. This translates into CATSHRDRQETQYF.